A selection of T cell receptor beta chains follows, all from one sample in a study of blood T cell repertoires in COVID-19. Measured with immunoSEQ multiplex PCR; TCRdb has only the in-frame clones, and not every one. The data contain 60,000 to 75,000 clones, about 89% of them seen just once; the ten biggest clones take up more than 4.5%. Material for sequencing was peripheral blood. All receptors derive from a man aged 50-59 years with active COVID-19. Both conserved end residues are part of each CDR3. Fields, in order: clone size, V gene, J gene, CDR3 protein. Clone size, where shown, is once, few, many, or a class for clones that have expanded.

>NA|TRBV5-8|TRBJ2-7
CASSLRGSGQGREQYF
>once|TRBV7-2|TRBJ2-5
CASSFAGSQVGGTQYF
>NA|TRBV7-3|TRBJ2-1
CASSEIAGAYNEQFF
>few|TRBV27|TRBJ1-1
CASSQVGGGTEAFF
>NA|TRBV5-4|TRBJ1-1
CASSPVPGQGQGTEAFF
>NA|TRBV6-5|TRBJ2-1
CASSPGTGGRGEQFF
>NA|TRBV28|TRBJ2-4
CASSFPAGGGKNIQYF
>NA|TRBV28|TRBJ2-7
CASITEGYQYF
>NA|TRBV2|TRBJ2-2
CASSRTRNTGELFF
>NA|TRBV29-1|TRBJ1-4
CSVGTGGVFEKLFF
>NA|TRBV24-1|TRBJ1-5
CATSAGVNQPQHF
>NA|TRBV11-1|TRBJ2-3
CASSLAGTGGADTDTQYF
>NA|TRBV12-3/TRBV12-4|TRBJ1-6
CASSSGGGSPLHF
>NA|TRBV12-3/TRBV12-4|TRBJ1-1
CASMNRGGTEAFF
>NA|TRBV6-2/TRBV6-3|TRBJ1-1
CASSTGLGAFF
>once|TRBV20-1|TRBJ2-1
CSASHVGRTYNEQFF
>NA|TRBV19|TRBJ1-1
CASSRTGGTEAFF
>NA|TRBV12-3/TRBV12-4|TRBJ1-2
CASSPGQTWGYTF
>once|TRBV28|TRBJ2-1
CASSSTSSEQFF
>NA|TRBV19|TRBJ1-4
CASSPQGANNEKLFF
>once|TRBV9|TRBJ2-2
CASSVRLIAGVSEAGELFF
>NA|TRBV5-1|TRBJ2-5
CASSFLPGLPQETQYF
>NA|TRBV27|TRBJ1-4
CASRVGRDNEKLFF
>NA|TRBV9|TRBJ1-3
CASSVVGQGSGNTIYF
>NA|TRBV12-2|TRBJ2-7
CASRTTGSTERIYEQYF
>NA|TRBV11-3|TRBJ2-1
CASSLAGGATGQFF
>NA|TRBV10-3|TRBJ1-1
CAISHPGTENTEAFF
>once|TRBV13|TRBJ1-2
CASSPREGNAYGYTF